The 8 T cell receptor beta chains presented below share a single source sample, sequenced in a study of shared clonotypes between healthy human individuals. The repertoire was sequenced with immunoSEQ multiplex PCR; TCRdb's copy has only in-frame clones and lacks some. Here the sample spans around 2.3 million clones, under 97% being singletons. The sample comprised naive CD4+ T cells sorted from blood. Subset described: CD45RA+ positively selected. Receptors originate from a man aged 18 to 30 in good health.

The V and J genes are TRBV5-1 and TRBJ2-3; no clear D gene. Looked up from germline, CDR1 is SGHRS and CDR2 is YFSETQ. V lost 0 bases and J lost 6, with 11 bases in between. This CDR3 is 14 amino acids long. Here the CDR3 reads CASSLGTDADTQYF. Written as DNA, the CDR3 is TGCGCCAGCAGCTTGGGGACGGACGCGGATACGCAGTATTTT.

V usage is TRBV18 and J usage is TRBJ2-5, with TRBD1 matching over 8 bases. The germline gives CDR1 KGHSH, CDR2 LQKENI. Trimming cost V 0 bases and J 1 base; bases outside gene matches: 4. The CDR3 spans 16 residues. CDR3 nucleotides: TGTGCCAGCTCACCACCGACAGGGGCCCCCCAAGAGACCCAGTACTTC. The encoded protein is CASSPPTGAPQETQYF. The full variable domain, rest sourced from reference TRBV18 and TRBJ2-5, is NAGVMQNPRHLVRRRGQEARLRCSPMKGHSHVYWYRQLPEEGLKFMVYLQKENIIDESGMPKERFSAEFPKEGPSILRIQQVVRGDSAAYFCASSPPTGAPQETQYFGPGTRLLVL.

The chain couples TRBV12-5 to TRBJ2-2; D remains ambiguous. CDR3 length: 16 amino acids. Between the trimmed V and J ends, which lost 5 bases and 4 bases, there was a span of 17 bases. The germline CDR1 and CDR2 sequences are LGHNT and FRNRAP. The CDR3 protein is CASGPLRPTTTGELFF. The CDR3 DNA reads TGTGCTAGTGGTCCGCTTCGACCCACTACCACCGGGGAGCTGTTTTTT.

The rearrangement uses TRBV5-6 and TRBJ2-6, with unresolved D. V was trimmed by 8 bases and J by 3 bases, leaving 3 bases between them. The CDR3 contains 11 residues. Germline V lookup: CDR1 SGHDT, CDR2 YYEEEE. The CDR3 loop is CASSGANVLTF. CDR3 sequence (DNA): TGTGCCAGTAGTGGGGCCAACGTCCTGACTTTC.

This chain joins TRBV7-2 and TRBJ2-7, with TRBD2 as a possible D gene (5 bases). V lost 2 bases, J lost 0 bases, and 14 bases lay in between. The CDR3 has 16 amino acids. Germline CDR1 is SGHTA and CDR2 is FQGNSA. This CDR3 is CASSLPKPGSSYEQYF. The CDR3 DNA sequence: TGTGCCAGCAGCTTACCCAAGCCTGGGAGCTCCTACGAGCAGTACTTC.

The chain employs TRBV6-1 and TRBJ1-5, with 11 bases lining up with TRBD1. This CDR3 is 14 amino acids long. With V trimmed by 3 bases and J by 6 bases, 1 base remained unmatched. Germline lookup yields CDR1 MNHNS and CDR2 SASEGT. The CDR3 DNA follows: TGTGCCAGCAGTGAGGACAGGGGGCGTCAGCCCCAGCATTTT. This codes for CASSEDRGRQPQHF.

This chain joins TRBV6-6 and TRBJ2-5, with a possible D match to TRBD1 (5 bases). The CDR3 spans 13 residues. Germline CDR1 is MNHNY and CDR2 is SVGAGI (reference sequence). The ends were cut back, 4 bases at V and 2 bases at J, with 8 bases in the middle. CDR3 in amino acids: CASSFRGQETQYF. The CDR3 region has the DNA TGTGCCAGCAGTTTTAGGGGTCAAGAGACCCAGTACTTC.

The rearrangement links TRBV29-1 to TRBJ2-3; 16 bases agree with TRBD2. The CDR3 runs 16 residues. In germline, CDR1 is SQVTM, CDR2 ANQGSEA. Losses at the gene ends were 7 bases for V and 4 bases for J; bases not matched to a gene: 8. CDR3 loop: CSAGTSGGAVPDTQYF. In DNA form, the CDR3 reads TGCAGCGCTGGGACTAGCGGGGGGGCAGTTCCAGATACGCAGTATTTT.